The rows below give T cell receptor beta chains drawn from one sample of a study of shared clonotypes between healthy human individuals. Produced via immunoSEQ multiplex PCR; TCRdb's table is partial and in-frame only. The sample has about 2,200,000 clones; 85% to 95% are singletons. Sequenced input: naive CD8+ T cells from PBMCs. Source of these receptors: a man between 18 and 29 years old in good health. Some clones in this sample may be carry-over from other donors' samples. CDR3s include the opening cysteine and the closing phenylalanine or tryptophan. The D gene is left open where the match is weak. Some rows mark clone size as missing; the rest say once, few, many or name a class of expanded clone.

v_gene	abundance	j_gene	d_gene	CDR3nt	CDR3aa
TRBV7-9	.	TRBJ1-3	.	TGTGCCAGCAGCTTAGGGCAGCACTCCTCTGGAAACACCATATATTTT	CASSLGQHSSGNTIYF
TRBV19	.	TRBJ1-5	TRBD1	TGTGCCAGTAGACGGGACAGGGATGATCAGCCCCAGCATTTT	CASRRDRDDQPQHF
TRBV6-5	.	TRBJ2-7	.	TGTGCCAGGACGCAGAGATTTGGGAGCTCCTACGAGCAGTACTTC	CARTQRFGSSYEQYF
TRBV5-1	.	TRBJ1-2	.	TGCGCCAGCAGCCCGGGGACAACCGCTAACTATGGCTACACCTTC	CASSPGTTANYGYTF
TRBV11-2	.	TRBJ2-1	TRBD2	TGTGCCAGCAGCTTAGGAGATATAGCGGGAGGGAACAATGAGCAGTTCTTC	CASSLGDIAGGNNEQFF
TRBV4-3	.	TRBJ2-2	.	TGCGCCAGCAGCCCGGGACCTATCACCGGGGAGCTGTTTTTT	CASSPGPITGELFF
TRBV15	.	TRBJ1-1	.	TGTGCCATCCAACCAGGGGTAGGGGGACCTGAAGCTTTCTTT	CAIQPGVGGPEAFF
TRBV9	.	TRBJ2-7	.	TGTGCCAGCAGCCCGGGGACGGAGGATTACGAGCAGTACTTC	CASSPGTEDYEQYF
TRBV6-5	.	TRBJ2-1	TRBD2	TGTGCCAGCAGTTACCATCGGGGGGATGAGCAGTTCTTC	CASSYHRGDEQFF
TRBV9	once	TRBJ2-5	.	TGTGCCAGCAGCGTAGAGGGGGGCGCCCAAGAGACCCAGTACTTC	CASSVEGGAQETQYF
TRBV19	once	TRBJ2-7	.	TGTGCCAGTGGTCCCAGGGGAGACGAGCAGTACTTC	CASGPRGDEQYF
TRBV4-1	few	TRBJ1-1	.	TGCGCCAGCAGCCAAGATCTGGGAGTCCAAGTGTGGACTGAAGCTTTCTTT	CASSQDLGVQVWTEAFF
TRBV5-4	.	TRBJ2-2	.	TGTGCCAGCAGCTTGGTGCGGGGGAACACCGGGGAGCTGTTTTTT	CASSLVRGNTGELFF
TRBV9	.	TRBJ2-7	TRBD1	TGTGCCAGCAGCGTAGAAATGGAGCCGGGACAGGGAGCCTACGAGCAGTACTTC	CASSVEMEPGQGAYEQYF
TRBV28	.	TRBJ2-1	TRBD1	TGTGCCAGCAGTTGGCTGACAGGGAGCAATGAGCAGTTCTTC	CASSWLTGSNEQFF
TRBV9	.	TRBJ2-1	TRBD2	TGTGCCAGCAGCGCTAGCGGGAGGGCTCGGGATGAGCAGTTCTTC	CASSASGRARDEQFF
TRBV4-1	.	TRBJ1-2	.	TGCGCCAGCAGCCAAGAGGTTCAAGTTCAAATTAACTATGGCTACACCTTC	CASSQEVQVQINYGYTF
TRBV11-2	.	TRBJ1-4	TRBD1	TGTGCCAGCAGCTTAGCCGGCGGACAGGGGCTATGGGAAAAACTGTTTTTT	CASSLAGGQGLWEKLFF
TRBV15	.	TRBJ1-3	.	TGTGCCACCATGGAGGGGGCTGGAAACACCATATATTTT	CATMEGAGNTIYF
TRBV7-3	.	TRBJ2-2	TRBD1	TGTGCCAGCAGCTACTCATGGGGTCCCGGGACAGGGACCGGGGAGCTGTTTTTT	CASSYSWGPGTGTGELFF
TRBV5-4	.	TRBJ2-2	.	TGTGCCAGCAGCCCGGACACCGGGGAGCTGTTTTTT	CASSPDTGELFF
TRBV10-3	.	TRBJ2-7	.	TGTGCCATCAGTGGGGGGGGCGCGGGCTACGAGCAGTACTTC	CAISGGGAGYEQYF
TRBV4-3	.	TRBJ1-2	.	TGCGCCAGCAGCCAAGTAGAAGGGGGTCTCTATGGCTACACCTTC	CASSQVEGGLYGYTF
TRBV12-5	.	TRBJ2-7	.	TGTGCTAGCATCCGGGACCGTGAGTACCCCGAGCAGTACTTC	CASIRDREYPEQYF
TRBV9	.	TRBJ2-3	TRBD2	TGTGCCAGCAGCGTCCCAGCGGGAACCATCACAGATACGCAGTATTTT	CASSVPAGTITDTQYF
TRBV12-5	.	TRBJ2-1	TRBD1	TGTGCTAGTGGGTTAGGCGACATGACAGGGAACTACAATGAGCAGTTCTTC	CASGLGDMTGNYNEQFF
TRBV19	.	TRBJ2-1	TRBD2	TGTGCCAGTATCGCGGGAGGGCCTATTGGTGAGCAGTTCTTC	CASIAGGPIGEQFF
TRBV6-5	.	TRBJ2-5	.	TGTGCCAGCAGCAGCGCCGGACGGCCTTTGGTCCAGTACTTC	CASSSAGRPLVQYF
TRBV11-2	.	TRBJ2-7	.	TGTGCCAGCAGCTTGGTTTACTACGAGCAGTACTTC	CASSLVYYEQYF
TRBV4-1	.	TRBJ2-1	.	TGCGCCAGCAGCCCAGGCATCCTCCTTAATGAGCAGTTCTTC	CASSPGILLNEQFF
TRBV9	few	TRBJ1-1	.	TGTGCCAGCAGCGTAGTGCGGGCGGCTGAAGCTTTCTTT	CASSVVRAAEAFF
TRBV2	.	TRBJ2-1	TRBD1	TGTGCCAGCTCCCTGACAGAGGGGGCGGGTGAGCAGTTCTTC	CASSLTEGAGEQFF
TRBV6-1	.	TRBJ2-3	TRBD1	TGTGCCAGCAGTGTCCGGGACAGGGGGCTTTACGATACGCAGTATTTT	CASSVRDRGLYDTQYF
TRBV6-5	few	TRBJ1-1	.	TGTGCCAGCAGCTACTCGGACAAGAACACTGAAGCTTTCTTT	CASSYSDKNTEAFF
TRBV9	.	TRBJ1-3	.	TGTGCCAGCAGCGTAGGAAGGGGCAGGGACACTGGAAACACCATATATTTT	CASSVGRGRDTGNTIYF
TRBV5-1	few	TRBJ1-3	TRBD1	TGCGCCAGCAGCATAGGGGACAGCTCTGGAAACACCATATATTTT	CASSIGDSSGNTIYF
TRBV27	.	TRBJ2-3	.	TGTGCGTCCCGGGAGTTGACAGATACGCAGTATTTT	CASRELTDTQYF
TRBV28	.	TRBJ1-2	.	TGTGCCAGCAGTTTAACCAGTCAACACGGTGGCTACACCTTC	CASSLTSQHGGYTF
TRBV27	.	TRBJ2-3	.	TGTGCCAGCAGTTTATTGGTCGCAGATACGCAGTATTTT	CASSLLVADTQYF
TRBV7-9	.	TRBJ2-3	TRBD2	TGTGCCAGCAGCTCTTCTCCGGGACTAGCCAGCACAGATACGCAGTATTTT	CASSSSPGLASTDTQYF
TRBV29-1	.	TRBJ2-1	TRBD1	TGCAGCGCACTCGGGGGACAGGGACTACGTTACAATGAGCAGTTCTTC	CSALGGQGLRYNEQFF
TRBV4-2	.	TRBJ2-6	.	TGTGCCAGCAGCCCAGAGGGGGAGGGTCCTGGGGCCAACGTCCTGACTTTC	CASSPEGEGPGANVLTF
TRBV6-5	.	TRBJ2-2	.	TGTGCCAGCAGTTACAAGGACAGCCACACCGGGGAGCTGTTTTTT	CASSYKDSHTGELFF
TRBV11-2	.	TRBJ1-3	.	TGTGCCAGCAGTACGATCCCCGGCCTCGGCTCTGGAAACACCATATATTTT	CASSTIPGLGSGNTIYF
TRBV11-2	.	TRBJ2-5	TRBD1	TGTGCCAGCAGAGAACCGGGACAGGGGGAAGAGACCCAGTACTTC	CASREPGQGEETQYF
TRBV4-1	.	TRBJ1-2	.	TGCGCCAGCAGCCAAGGCCCGGGCCCAATCTATGGCTACACCTTC	CASSQGPGPIYGYTF
TRBV27	few	TRBJ2-1	TRBD1	TGTGCCAGCAGTCCAAGGACAGGGGCCTACAATGAGCAGTTCTTC	CASSPRTGAYNEQFF
TRBV7-8	.	TRBJ1-6	.	TGTGCCAGCAGCTTAGGGGTAGACTATAATTCACCCCTCCACTTT	CASSLGVDYNSPLHF
TRBV6-6	.	TRBJ2-5	.	TGTGCCAGCAGTGGCAGGGGTTTCCAAGAGACCCAGTACTTC	CASSGRGFQETQYF
TRBV7-9	.	TRBJ2-2	TRBD2	TGTGCCAGCAGCCCCCCTGATGCGGGAGGGCCGGCCGGGGAGCTGTTTTTT	CASSPPDAGGPAGELFF